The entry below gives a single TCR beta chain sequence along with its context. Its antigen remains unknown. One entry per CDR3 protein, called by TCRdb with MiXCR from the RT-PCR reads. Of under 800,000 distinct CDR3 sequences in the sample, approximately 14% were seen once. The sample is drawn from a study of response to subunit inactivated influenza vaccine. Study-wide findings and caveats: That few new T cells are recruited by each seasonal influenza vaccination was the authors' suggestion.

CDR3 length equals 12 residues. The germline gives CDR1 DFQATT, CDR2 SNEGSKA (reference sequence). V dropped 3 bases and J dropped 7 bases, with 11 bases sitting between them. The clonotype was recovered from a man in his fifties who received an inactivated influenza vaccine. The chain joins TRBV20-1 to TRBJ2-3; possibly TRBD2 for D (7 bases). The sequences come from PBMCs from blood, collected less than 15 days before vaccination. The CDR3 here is CSASRGDNTQYF. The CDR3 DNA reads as TGCAGTGCTAGCCGGGGGGACAATACGCAGTATTTT.